This T cell receptor beta chain is from a study of blood T cell repertoires in COVID-19. Only one count was recorded for this clone. Per the authors' pipeline: Scientists estimated how many nucleated cells there were by amplifying reference gene primers. Measured with immunoSEQ multiplex PCR; TCRdb has only the in-frame clones, and not every one. That table is the source of V, J and clone size, and D and trimming were worked out from the DNA. The table shows around 61,000 clones, with nearly 90% occurring only once. V was pared by 3 bases and J by 6 bases, with 9 bases of the junction left unmatched. The CDR3 has 16 amino acids. CDR1 and CDR2 from the germline V gene are KGHSH and LQKENI.

Material: peripheral blood. This chain uses TRBV18 with TRBJ2-5; 11 bases fit TRBD2. The receptor was derived from an older woman with COVID-19, enrolled during active disease. CDR3 sequence (DNA): TGTGCCAGCTCACCCTCCACTAGCGGGAGAAGGAAGACCCAGTACTTC. Its protein product is CASSPSTSGRRKTQYF. Full variable domain (rest looked up from reference TRBV18 and TRBJ2-5): NAGVMQNPRHLVRRRGQEARLRCSPMKGHSHVYWYRQLPEEGLKFMVYLQKENIIDESGMPKERFSAEFPKEGPSILRIQQVVRGDSAAYFCASSPSTSGRRKTQYFGPGTRLLVL.